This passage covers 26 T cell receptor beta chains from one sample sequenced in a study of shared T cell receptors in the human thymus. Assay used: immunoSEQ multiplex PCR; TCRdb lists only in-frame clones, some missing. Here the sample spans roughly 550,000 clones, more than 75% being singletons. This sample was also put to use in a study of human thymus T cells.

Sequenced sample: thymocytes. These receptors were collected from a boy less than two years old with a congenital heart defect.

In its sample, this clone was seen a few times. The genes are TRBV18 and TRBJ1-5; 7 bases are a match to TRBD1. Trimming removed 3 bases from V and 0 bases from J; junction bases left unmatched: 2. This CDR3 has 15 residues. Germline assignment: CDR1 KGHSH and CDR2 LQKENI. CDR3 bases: TGTGCCAGCTCACCGACAGGGTTTAGCAATCAGCCCCAGCATTTT. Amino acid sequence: CASSPTGFSNQPQHF.

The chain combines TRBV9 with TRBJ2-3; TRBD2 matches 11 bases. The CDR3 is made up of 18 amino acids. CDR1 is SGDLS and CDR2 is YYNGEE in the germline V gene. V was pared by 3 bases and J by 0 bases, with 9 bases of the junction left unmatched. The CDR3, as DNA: TGTGCCAGCAGCGCGGGGACTAGCGGCCGTATAAGCACAGATACGCAGTATTTT. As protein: CASSAGTSGRISTDTQYF.

The CDR3 spells CASSFGTSGRPGTDTQYF. In DNA, the CDR3 is TGTGCCAGCAGCTTTGGGACTAGCGGGAGGCCGGGCACAGATACGCAGTATTTT. The J gene is TRBJ2-3, the V gene TRBV5-4; 15 bases are shared with TRBD2. This CDR3 region has 18 residues. CDR1 and CDR2 from the germline V gene are SGHNT and YYREEE (reference sequence). V lost 2 bases and J lost 1; bases outside the gene matches: 5.

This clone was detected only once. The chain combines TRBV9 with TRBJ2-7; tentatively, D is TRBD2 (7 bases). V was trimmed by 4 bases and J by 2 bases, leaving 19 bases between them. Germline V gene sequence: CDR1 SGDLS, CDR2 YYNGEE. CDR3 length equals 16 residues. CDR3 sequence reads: CASSPWGGGSPYEQYF. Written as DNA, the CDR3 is TGTGCCAGCAGCCCCTGGGGGGGCGGATCGCCCTACGAGCAGTACTTC.

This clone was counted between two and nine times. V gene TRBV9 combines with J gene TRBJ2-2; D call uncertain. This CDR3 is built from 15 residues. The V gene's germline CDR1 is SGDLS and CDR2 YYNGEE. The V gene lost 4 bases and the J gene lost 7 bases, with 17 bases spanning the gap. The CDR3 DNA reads TGTGCCAGCAGCCCGGGTGGTAGCCCCCACGGGGAGCTGTTTTTT. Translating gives CASSPGGSPHGELFF.

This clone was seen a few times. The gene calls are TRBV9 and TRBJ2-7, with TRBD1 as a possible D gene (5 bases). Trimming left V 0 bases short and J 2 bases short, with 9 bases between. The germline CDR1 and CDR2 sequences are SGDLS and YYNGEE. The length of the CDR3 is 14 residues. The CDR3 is CASSVGRRAYEQYF. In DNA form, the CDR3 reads TGTGCCAGCAGCGTAGGGCGCAGGGCCTACGAGCAGTACTTC. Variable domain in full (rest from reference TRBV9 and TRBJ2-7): DSGVTQTPKHLITATGQRVTLRCSPRSGDLSVYWYQQSLDQGLQFLIQYYNGEERAKGNILERFSAQQFPDLHSELNLSSLELGDSALYFCASSVGRRAYEQYFGPGTRLTVT.

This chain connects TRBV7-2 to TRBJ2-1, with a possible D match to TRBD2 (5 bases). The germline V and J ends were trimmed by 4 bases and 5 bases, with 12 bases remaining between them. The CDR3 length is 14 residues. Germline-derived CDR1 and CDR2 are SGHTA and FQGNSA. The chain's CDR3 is CASSWGAVNNEQFF. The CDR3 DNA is TGTGCCAGCAGCTGGGGAGCCGTGAACAATGAGCAGTTCTTC.

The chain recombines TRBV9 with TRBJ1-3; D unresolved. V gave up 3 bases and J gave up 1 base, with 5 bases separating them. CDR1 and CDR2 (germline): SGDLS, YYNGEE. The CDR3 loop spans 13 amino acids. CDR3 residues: CASSASSGNTIYF. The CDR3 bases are TGTGCCAGCAGCGCCTCGTCTGGAAACACCATATATTTT.

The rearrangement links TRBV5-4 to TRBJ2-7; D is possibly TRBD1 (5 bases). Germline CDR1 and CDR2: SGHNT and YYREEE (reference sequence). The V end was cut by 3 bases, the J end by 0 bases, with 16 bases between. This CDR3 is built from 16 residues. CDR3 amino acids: CASSSGWGSSSYEQYF. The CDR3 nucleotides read TGTGCCAGCAGCTCCGGATGGGGCTCAAGCTCCTACGAGCAGTACTTC.

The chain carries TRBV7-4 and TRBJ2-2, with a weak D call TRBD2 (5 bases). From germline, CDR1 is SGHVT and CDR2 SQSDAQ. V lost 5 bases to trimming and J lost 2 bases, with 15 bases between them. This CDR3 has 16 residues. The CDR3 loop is CASSPSGKPNTGELFF. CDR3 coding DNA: TGTGCCAGCAGCCCCAGCGGAAAACCTAACACCGGGGAGCTGTTTTTT.

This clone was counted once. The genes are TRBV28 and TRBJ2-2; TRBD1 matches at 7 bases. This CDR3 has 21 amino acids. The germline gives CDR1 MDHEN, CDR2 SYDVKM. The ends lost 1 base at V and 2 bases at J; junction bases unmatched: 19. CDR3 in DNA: TGTGCCAGCAGTTTATCCAGGGGTTCTAACGGGACAGTACCTAACACCGGGGAGCTGTTTTTT. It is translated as CASSLSRGSNGTVPNTGELFF.

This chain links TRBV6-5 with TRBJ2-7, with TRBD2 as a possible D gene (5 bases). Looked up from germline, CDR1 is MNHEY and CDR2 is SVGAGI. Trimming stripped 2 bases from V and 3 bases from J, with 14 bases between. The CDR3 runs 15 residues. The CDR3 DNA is TGTGCCAGCAGTTACCCAGTCGGGGTAGGCTACGAGCAGTACTTC. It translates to CASSYPVGVGYEQYF.

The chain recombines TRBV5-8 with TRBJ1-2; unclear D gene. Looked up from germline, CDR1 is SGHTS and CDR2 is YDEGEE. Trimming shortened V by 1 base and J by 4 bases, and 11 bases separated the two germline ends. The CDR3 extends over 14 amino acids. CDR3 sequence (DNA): TGTGCCAGCAGCTTGACCGGGAGGCCCTATGGCTACACCTTC. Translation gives CASSLTGRPYGYTF.

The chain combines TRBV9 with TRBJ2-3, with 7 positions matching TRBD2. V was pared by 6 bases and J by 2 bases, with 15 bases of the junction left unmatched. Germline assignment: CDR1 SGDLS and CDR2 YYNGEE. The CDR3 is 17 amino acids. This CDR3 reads CASIHIRRGDHTDTQYF. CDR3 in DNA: TGTGCCAGCATCCACATACGCCGGGGGGATCACACAGATACGCAGTATTTT. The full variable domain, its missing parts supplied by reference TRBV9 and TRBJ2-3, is DSGVTQTPKHLITATGQRVTLRCSPRSGDLSVYWYQQSLDQGLQFLIQYYNGEERAKGNILERFSAQQFPDLHSELNLSSLELGDSALYFCASIHIRRGDHTDTQYFGPGTRLTVL.

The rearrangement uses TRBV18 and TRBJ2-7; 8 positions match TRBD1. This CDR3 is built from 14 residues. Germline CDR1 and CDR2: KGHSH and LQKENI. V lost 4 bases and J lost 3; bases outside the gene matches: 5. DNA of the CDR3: TGTGCCAGCTCACGACGGGACAGGAGCTACGAGCAGTACTTC. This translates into CASSRRDRSYEQYF.

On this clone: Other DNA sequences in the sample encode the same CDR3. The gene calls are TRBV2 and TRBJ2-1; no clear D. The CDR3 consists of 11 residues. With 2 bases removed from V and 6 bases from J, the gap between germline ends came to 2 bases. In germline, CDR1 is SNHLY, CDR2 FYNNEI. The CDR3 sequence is CASSERNEQFF. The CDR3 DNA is TGTGCCAGCAGTGAACGCAATGAGCAGTTCTTC.

CDR3 sequence (DNA): TGTGCCAGCAGCGAGGGGGGGCGGACTAGCGGGAGGACGATTTACGAGCAGTACTTC. This encodes CASSEGGRTSGRTIYEQYF. The chain recombines TRBV7-9 with TRBJ2-7; 14 positions agree with TRBD2. This CDR3 is built from 19 residues. V trimming: 5 bases; J trimming: 4 bases; junction bases outside the gene matches: 16. CDR1 and CDR2 from the germline V gene are SEHNR and FQNEAQ (reference sequence).

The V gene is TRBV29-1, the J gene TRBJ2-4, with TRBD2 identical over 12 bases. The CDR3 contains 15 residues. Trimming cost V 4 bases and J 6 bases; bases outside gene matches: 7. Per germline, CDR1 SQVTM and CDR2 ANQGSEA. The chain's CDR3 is CSVGDLAGGGNIQYF. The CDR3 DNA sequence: TGCAGCGTTGGGGACCTAGCGGGGGGGGGAAACATTCAGTACTTC. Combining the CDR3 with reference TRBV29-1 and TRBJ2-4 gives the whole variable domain SAVISQKPSRDICQRGTSLTIQCQVDSQVTMMFWYRQQPGQSLTLIATANQGSEATYESGFVIDKFPISRPNLTFSTLTVSNMSPEDSSIYLCSVGDLAGGGNIQYFGAGTRLSVL.

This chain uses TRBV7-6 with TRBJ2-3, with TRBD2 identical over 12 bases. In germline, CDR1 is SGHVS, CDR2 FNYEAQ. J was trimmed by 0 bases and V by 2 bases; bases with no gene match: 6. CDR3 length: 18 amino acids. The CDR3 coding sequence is TGTGCCAGCAGCTTAACGAAGCTAGCGGGAGGGAGCACAGATACGCAGTATTTT. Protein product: CASSLTKLAGGSTDTQYF.

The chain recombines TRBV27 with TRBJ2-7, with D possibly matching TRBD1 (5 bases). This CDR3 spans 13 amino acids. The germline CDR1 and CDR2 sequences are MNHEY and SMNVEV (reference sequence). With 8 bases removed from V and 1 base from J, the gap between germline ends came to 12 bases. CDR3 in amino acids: CASSLQVSYEQYF. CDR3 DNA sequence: TGTGCCAGCTCTCTACAGGTTTCCTACGAGCAGTACTTC.

The CDR3: CASSKGTGPQGDTQYF. The CDR3 DNA reads as TGTGCCAGCAGCAAAGGGACAGGGCCCCAGGGAGATACGCAGTATTTT. The V gene is TRBV21-1, the J gene TRBJ2-3; the listed D gene, TRBD1, was not tested against the DNA. TRBV21-1 is a listed pseudogene. The CDR3 loop spans 16 amino acids.

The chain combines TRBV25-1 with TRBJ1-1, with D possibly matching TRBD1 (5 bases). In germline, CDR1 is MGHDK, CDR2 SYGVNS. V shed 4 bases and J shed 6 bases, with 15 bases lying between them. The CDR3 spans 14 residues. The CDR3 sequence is CASSGGPWGSEAFF. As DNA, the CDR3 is TGTGCCAGCAGTGGAGGCCCTTGGGGCTCTGAAGCTTTCTTT.

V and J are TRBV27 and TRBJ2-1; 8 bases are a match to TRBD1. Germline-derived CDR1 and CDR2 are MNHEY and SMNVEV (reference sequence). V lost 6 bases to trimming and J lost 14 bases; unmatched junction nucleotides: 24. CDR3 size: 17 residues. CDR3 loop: CASSDSGTGLQVDLEFF. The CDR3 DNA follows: TGTGCCAGCAGCGATTCCGGGACAGGTCTTCAGGTGGACTTGGAGTTCTTC.

As DNA, the CDR3 is TGTGCCAGCAGTGCGACTAGCGGGAGGGGAGATGAGCAGTTCTTC. Its translation: CASSATSGRGDEQFF. This chain connects TRBV2 to TRBJ2-1; 14 bases align to TRBD2. CDR3 length: 15 amino acids. V was clipped by 4 bases and J by 8 bases; unmatched bases: 4. The germline V gene has CDR1 SNHLY and CDR2 FYNNEI. Supplemented by reference TRBV2 and TRBJ2-1, the full variable domain reads EPEVTQTPSHQVTQMGQEVILRCVPISNHLYFYWYRQILGQKVEFLVSFYNNEISEKSEIFDDQFSVERPDGSNFTLKIRSTKLEDSAMYFCASSATSGRGDEQFFGPGTRLTVL.

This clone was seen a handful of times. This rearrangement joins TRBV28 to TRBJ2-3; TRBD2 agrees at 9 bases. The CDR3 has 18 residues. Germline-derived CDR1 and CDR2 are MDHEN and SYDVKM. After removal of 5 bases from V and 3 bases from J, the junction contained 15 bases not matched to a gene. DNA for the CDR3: TGTGCCAGCAGTGCCGCCTGGGGGTTAGCGGGGGTTACAGATACGCAGTATTTT. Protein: CASSAAWGLAGVTDTQYF.

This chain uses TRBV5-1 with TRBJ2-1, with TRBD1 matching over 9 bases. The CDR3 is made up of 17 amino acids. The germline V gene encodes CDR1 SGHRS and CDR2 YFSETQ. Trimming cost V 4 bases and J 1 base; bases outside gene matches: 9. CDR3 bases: TGCGCCAGCAGCCAAAGGACAGGGGACTTATCCTACAATGAGCAGTTCTTC. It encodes CASSQRTGDLSYNEQFF.